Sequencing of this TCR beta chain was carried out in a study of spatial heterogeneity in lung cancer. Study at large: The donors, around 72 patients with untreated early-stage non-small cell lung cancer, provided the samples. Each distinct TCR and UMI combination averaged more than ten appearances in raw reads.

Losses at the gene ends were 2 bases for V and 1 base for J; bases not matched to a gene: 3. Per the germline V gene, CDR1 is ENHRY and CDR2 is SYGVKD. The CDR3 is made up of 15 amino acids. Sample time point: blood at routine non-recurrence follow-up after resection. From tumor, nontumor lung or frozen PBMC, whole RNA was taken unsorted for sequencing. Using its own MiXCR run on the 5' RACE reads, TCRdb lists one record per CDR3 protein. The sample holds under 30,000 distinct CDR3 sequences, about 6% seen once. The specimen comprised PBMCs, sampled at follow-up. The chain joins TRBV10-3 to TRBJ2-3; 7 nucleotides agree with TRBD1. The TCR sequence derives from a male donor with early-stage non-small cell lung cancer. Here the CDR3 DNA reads TGTGCCATCAGTGAGGGACAGGTCCGCACAGATACGCAGTATTTT. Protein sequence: CAISEGQVRTDTQYF.